One and the same sample provided the 24 T cell receptor beta chains below, sequenced in a study of blood T cell repertoires in COVID-19. This table comes from immunoSEQ multiplex PCR, and its TCRdb copy is limited to in-frame clones, with some not included. The profile shows over 250,000 clones, roughly 91% of them singletons. The sample was PBMCs or T cells enriched from blood (not recorded which). These receptors all stem from a man aged 40-49 years who had recovered from COVID-19.

The chain recombines TRBV6-5 with TRBJ2-7; the D is unclear. The germline V gene encodes CDR1 MNHEY and CDR2 SVGAGI. With 2 bases removed from V and 2 bases from J, the gap between germline ends came to 7 bases. The CDR3 sequence is 13 residues long. The CDR3 reads CASSYGPTYEQYF. The CDR3 coding sequence is TGTGCCAGCAGTTACGGGCCTACCTACGAGCAGTACTTC.

The chain couples TRBV2 to TRBJ2-2, with D perhaps matching TRBD2 (7 bases). The germline CDR1 and CDR2 sequences are SNHLY and FYNNEI. The CDR3 covers 16 residues. With 3 bases removed from V and 3 bases from J, the gap between germline ends came to 14 bases. The CDR3 sequence is CASSDEGGPDTGELFF. In nucleotides, the CDR3 is TGTGCCAGCAGTGACGAGGGGGGGCCCGACACCGGGGAGCTGTTTTTT.

V is TRBV9 and J is TRBJ1-5; D gene uncertain. The V end was cut by 3 bases, the J end by 0 bases, with 7 bases between. From germline, CDR1 is SGDLS and CDR2 YYNGEE. This CDR3 is 14 amino acids long. CDR3 sequence (DNA): TGTGCCAGCAGCGAATTCTCTAGCAATCAGCCCCAGCATTTT. It translates to CASSEFSSNQPQHF. The full variable domain, in which reference TRBV9 and TRBJ1-5 provide the parts outside the CDR3, is DSGVTQTPKHLITATGQRVTLRCSPRSGDLSVYWYQQSLDQGLQFLIQYYNGEERAKGNILERFSAQQFPDLHSELNLSSLELGDSALYFCASSEFSSNQPQHFGDGTRLSIL.

The chain carries TRBV6-1 and TRBJ2-7, with D maybe TRBD1 (6 bases). Germline CDR1 is MNHNS and CDR2 is SASEGT. The CDR3 totals 14 residues. Trimming stripped 2 bases from V and 2 bases from J, with 10 bases between. The CDR3, as DNA: TGTGCCAGCAGTGAACTACAGGGAACCTACGAGCAGTACTTC. As protein: CASSELQGTYEQYF.

V usage is TRBV5-8 and J usage is TRBJ2-7, with D tentatively TRBD1 (6 bases). Trimming stripped 5 bases from V and 0 bases from J, with 15 bases between. Germline CDR1 SGHTS, CDR2 YDEGEE. This CDR3 has 15 amino acids. The CDR3 sequence: CASRVGHRSSYEQYF. CDR3 nucleotides: TGTGCCAGCAGGGTGGGACATAGGAGCTCCTACGAGCAGTACTTC. Using reference TRBV5-8 and TRBJ2-7 for the parts outside the CDR3, the full variable domain is EAGVTQSPTHLIKTRGQQATLRCSPISGHTSVYWYQQALGLGLQFLLWYDEGEERNRGNFPPRFSGRQFPNYSSELNVNALELEDSALYLCASRVGHRSSYEQYFGPGTRLTVT.

The CDR3 DNA sequence: TGTGCCAGTGTCTTTTTGGGGGCCGGTCAGCCCCAGCATTTT. Protein sequence: CASVFLGAGQPQHF. The rearrangement uses TRBV19 and TRBJ1-5; possible D gene TRBD1, 6 bases. Germline values: CDR1 LNHDA, CDR2 SQIVND (reference sequence). The CDR3 spans 14 residues. V was trimmed by 8 bases and J by 6 bases, leaving 17 bases between them. Full variable domain (rest looked up from reference TRBV19 and TRBJ1-5): DGGITQSPKYLFRKEGQNVTLSCEQNLNHDAMYWYRQDPGQGLRLIYYSQIVNDFQKGDIAEGYSVSREKKESFPLTVTSAQKNPTAFYLCASVFLGAGQPQHFGDGTRLSIL.

The chain recombines TRBV7-9 with TRBJ2-7; TRBD2 aligns across 8 bases. The length of the CDR3 is 17 residues. Trimming removed 3 bases from V and 3 bases from J; junction bases left unmatched: 13. Germline CDR1 and CDR2: SEHNR and FQNEAQ (reference sequence). The CDR3 DNA sequence: TGTGCCAGCAGCTTGAAGCGGGAGTTCCTTGAGAACTACGAGCAGTACTTC. Translated: CASSLKREFLENYEQYF.

The chain recombines TRBV6-5 with TRBJ1-2, with D perhaps matching TRBD1 (5 bases). The CDR3 is 13 amino acids. Germline V gene sequence: CDR1 MNHEY, CDR2 SVGAGI. V was shortened by 8 bases and J by 7 bases, with 17 bases between the two germline ends. CDR3 DNA sequence: TGTGCCAGCGGGGGAGGGAAGGTGTTTGGCTACACCTTC. This codes for CASGGGKVFGYTF.

The chain joins TRBV9 to TRBJ2-1, with 16 bases that match TRBD2. V shed 6 bases and J 7 bases; nucleotides not matched to a gene: 16. CDR1 is SGDLS, CDR2 YYNGEE, per germline. The CDR3 is made up of 19 amino acids. The CDR3 sequence is CASNPGLAGGPLSLNEQFF. DNA for the CDR3: TGTGCCAGCAACCCGGGACTAGCGGGAGGGCCCCTCTCGTTAAATGAGCAGTTCTTC.

This clone is a singleton in its sample. The chain combines TRBV7-9 with TRBJ1-1; possible D gene TRBD1, 5 bases. Trimming took off 2 bases at V and 4 bases at J, with 17 bases between the two ends. CDR3 size: 16 residues. Germline lookup yields CDR1 SEHNR and CDR2 FQNEAQ (reference sequence). CDR3 residues: CASSLKRQLGGTEAFF. DNA for the CDR3: TGTGCCAGCAGCTTAAAAAGACAGTTGGGGGGCACTGAAGCTTTCTTT. Drawing the rest from reference TRBV7-9 and TRBJ1-1, the complete variable domain is DTGVSQNPRHKITKRGQNVTFRCDPISEHNRLYWYRQTLGQGPEFLTYFQNEAQLEKSRLLSDRFSAERPKGSFSTLEIQRTEQGDSAMYLCASSLKRQLGGTEAFFGQGTRLTVV.

The chain couples TRBV5-1 to TRBJ2-3; 10 bases match TRBD2. J lost 4 bases, V lost 5 bases, and 10 bases had no gene match. This CDR3 region has 16 residues. Germline lookup yields CDR1 SGHRS and CDR2 YFSETQ. The DNA for the CDR3 is TGCGCCAGCAGAACAGGAGCGGGAGGGTCACCAGATACGCAGTATTTT. Translating gives CASRTGAGGSPDTQYF.

The chain combines TRBV3-1 (or the pseudogene TRBV3-2) with TRBJ2-7; 10 nucleotides match TRBD2. The ends lost 2 bases at V and 7 bases at J; junction bases unmatched: 11. Germline lookup yields CDR1 LGHDT and CDR2 YNNKEL (reference sequence). The CDR3 runs to 16 residues. CDR3 region: CASSQPPLAGPGEQYF. The CDR3 DNA sequence: TGTGCCAGCAGCCAACCCCCACTAGCGGGGCCCGGGGAGCAGTACTTC.

This chain connects TRBV6-5 to TRBJ2-3; TRBD1 matches at 8 bases. Germline lookup yields CDR1 MNHEY and CDR2 SVGAGI. Trimming cost V 7 bases and J 5 bases; bases outside gene matches: 11. The CDR3 consists of 15 residues. CDR3 nucleotides: TGTGCCAGCACCGTAAGACAGGGGCTCGTAGATACGCAGTATTTT. Translating it yields CASTVRQGLVDTQYF.

This sequence joins TRBV6-4 and TRBJ2-2; a possible D gene is TRBD1 (7 bases). Germline V gene data show CDR1 as MRHNA and CDR2 as SNTAGT. Between the trimmed V and J ends, which lost 5 bases and 6 bases, there was a span of 16 bases. This CDR3 contains 15 residues. The CDR3, as DNA: TGTGCCAGCAGTAAGGAGGGGGCCGGATCCGGGGAGCTGTTTTTT. Translating it yields CASSKEGAGSGELFF.

The chain combines TRBV24-1 with TRBJ2-7; 8 bases are shared with TRBD1. The CDR3 runs 15 residues. Germline values: CDR1 KGHDR, CDR2 SFDVKD. Trimming removed 3 bases from V and 3 bases from J; junction bases left unmatched: 6. The CDR3 nucleotides are TGTGCCACCAGTGATCCAGACAGGGGAGTCTACGAGCAGTACTTC. It encodes CATSDPDRGVYEQYF.

The chain links TRBV30 to TRBJ1-3, with 11 bases that match TRBD1. V was pared by 6 bases and J by 4 bases, with 8 bases of the junction left unmatched. Germline V gene sequence: CDR1 GTSNPN, CDR2 SVGIG (reference sequence). This CDR3 has 15 amino acids. CDR3 residues: CACGQGAFSGNTIYF. The CDR3 DNA sequence: TGTGCCTGCGGACAGGGGGCTTTTTCCGGAAACACCATATATTTT.

This chain connects TRBV10-2 to TRBJ2-5, with 7 bases fitting TRBD2. The V gene's germline CDR1 is WSHSY and CDR2 SAAADI. The V segment lost 2 bases and the J segment 7 bases; nucleotides outside the gene matches: 7. This CDR3 contains 14 residues. CDR3 in DNA: TGCGCCAGCAGTGAGACTAGCGCGACGTGGACCCAGTACTTC. It yields the protein CASSETSATWTQYF.

The gene calls are TRBV27 and TRBJ2-5, with a tentative D call TRBD1 (5 bases). From germline, CDR1 is MNHEY and CDR2 SMNVEV (reference sequence). This CDR3 has 14 residues. Trimming cost V 3 bases and J 1 base, with 9 bases left between them. CDR3 in DNA: TGTGCCAGCAGTTTTCTTCAGGGCCAAGAGACCCAGTACTTC. Translation: CASSFLQGQETQYF.

This clone showed up just once. The chain has TRBV12-3 or TRBV12-4 and TRBJ1-1, with a possible D match to TRBD1 (5 bases). This CDR3 spans 12 amino acids. Between the trimmed V and J ends, which lost 9 bases and 8 bases, there was a span of 16 bases. CDR3 in DNA: TGTGCCAGTCTGGACACCCTGGAGGAAGCTTTCTTT. Residues: CASLDTLEEAFF.

The genes are TRBV29-1 and TRBJ2-7; D perhaps matches TRBD1 (6 bases). Trimming removed 3 bases from V and 4 bases from J, with 7 bases in between. The CDR3 consists of 11 residues. Germline assignment: CDR1 SQVTM and CDR2 ANQGSEA. The CDR3 DNA follows: TGCAGCGTTGAGGACAGATACGAGCAGTACTTC. Translating gives CSVEDRYEQYF.

V usage is TRBV3-1 (or the pseudogene TRBV3-2) and J usage is TRBJ2-4, with a tentative D call TRBD1 (5 bases). CDR3 length: 15 amino acids. The germline CDR1 and CDR2 sequences are LGHDT and YNNKEL (reference sequence). Trimming stripped 4 bases from V and 2 bases from J, with 12 bases between. The CDR3 nucleotides read TGTGCCAGCAGCCCCCAGGGAATGACCAAAAACATTCAGTACTTC. This sequence encodes CASSPQGMTKNIQYF.

The rearrangement joins TRBV6-5 to TRBJ1-2; tentatively, D is TRBD1 (6 bases). Per the germline V gene, CDR1 is MNHEY and CDR2 is SVGAGI. The CDR3 loop spans 14 amino acids. V was pared by 6 bases and J by 6 bases, with 17 bases between. The chain's CDR3 is CASSQPYTGNGYTF. The CDR3 nucleotides read TGTGCCAGCAGCCAGCCATATACAGGGAATGGCTACACCTTC.

The chain carries TRBV7-9 and TRBJ2-2; 11 nucleotides agree with TRBD2. V trimming: 4 bases; J trimming: 1 base; junction bases outside the gene matches: 2. Germline CDR1 is SEHNR and CDR2 is FQNEAQ (reference sequence). CDR3 size: 16 residues. The CDR3 nucleotides read TGTGCCAGCAGCTACCTAGCGGGAGGGAACACCGGGGAGCTGTTTTTT. It yields the protein CASSYLAGGNTGELFF.

The sample holds one count of this clone. CDR3 amino acids: CASSDSTSSGTDTQYF. In DNA form, the CDR3 reads TGTGCCAGCAGTGACTCAACTTCATCGGGGACAGATACGCAGTATTTT. The chain links TRBV6-4 to TRBJ2-3; tentatively, D is TRBD2 (5 bases). Per germline, CDR1 MRHNA and CDR2 SNTAGT. V gave up 0 bases and J gave up 3 bases, with 13 bases separating them. The CDR3 totals 16 residues.